This T cell receptor beta chain is from a study of T cells in women clearing cervical HPV infection. Study at large: Case blood drawn at lesion detection; control blood after infection cleared.

CDR1 and CDR2 (germline): LNHDA, SQIVND (reference sequence). The V and J ends lost 5 bases and 0 bases respectively, with 9 bases between them. This CDR3 comprises 14 residues. On this clone: Sequencing ends 3 residues short of the CDR3 end; the germline J gene provides the rest.

Dot-blot hybridization genotyped cervical HPV amplified with MY09/MY11 PCR. Measured with immunoSEQ multiplex PCR; TCRdb has only the in-frame clones, and not every one. The sample has roughly 40,000 clones. The sequencing input was blood buffy coat. J is TRBJ2-3 and V is TRBV19; D gene unclear. The receptor's source is a woman aged 18 to 75 with a cervical HPV16 infection that either progressed to CIN3+ or cleared (not recorded which). The CDR3 sequence is CASSLTRSTDTQYF. The CDR3 bases that were read are TGTGCCAGTAGTCTGACTCGTAGCACAGATACG.